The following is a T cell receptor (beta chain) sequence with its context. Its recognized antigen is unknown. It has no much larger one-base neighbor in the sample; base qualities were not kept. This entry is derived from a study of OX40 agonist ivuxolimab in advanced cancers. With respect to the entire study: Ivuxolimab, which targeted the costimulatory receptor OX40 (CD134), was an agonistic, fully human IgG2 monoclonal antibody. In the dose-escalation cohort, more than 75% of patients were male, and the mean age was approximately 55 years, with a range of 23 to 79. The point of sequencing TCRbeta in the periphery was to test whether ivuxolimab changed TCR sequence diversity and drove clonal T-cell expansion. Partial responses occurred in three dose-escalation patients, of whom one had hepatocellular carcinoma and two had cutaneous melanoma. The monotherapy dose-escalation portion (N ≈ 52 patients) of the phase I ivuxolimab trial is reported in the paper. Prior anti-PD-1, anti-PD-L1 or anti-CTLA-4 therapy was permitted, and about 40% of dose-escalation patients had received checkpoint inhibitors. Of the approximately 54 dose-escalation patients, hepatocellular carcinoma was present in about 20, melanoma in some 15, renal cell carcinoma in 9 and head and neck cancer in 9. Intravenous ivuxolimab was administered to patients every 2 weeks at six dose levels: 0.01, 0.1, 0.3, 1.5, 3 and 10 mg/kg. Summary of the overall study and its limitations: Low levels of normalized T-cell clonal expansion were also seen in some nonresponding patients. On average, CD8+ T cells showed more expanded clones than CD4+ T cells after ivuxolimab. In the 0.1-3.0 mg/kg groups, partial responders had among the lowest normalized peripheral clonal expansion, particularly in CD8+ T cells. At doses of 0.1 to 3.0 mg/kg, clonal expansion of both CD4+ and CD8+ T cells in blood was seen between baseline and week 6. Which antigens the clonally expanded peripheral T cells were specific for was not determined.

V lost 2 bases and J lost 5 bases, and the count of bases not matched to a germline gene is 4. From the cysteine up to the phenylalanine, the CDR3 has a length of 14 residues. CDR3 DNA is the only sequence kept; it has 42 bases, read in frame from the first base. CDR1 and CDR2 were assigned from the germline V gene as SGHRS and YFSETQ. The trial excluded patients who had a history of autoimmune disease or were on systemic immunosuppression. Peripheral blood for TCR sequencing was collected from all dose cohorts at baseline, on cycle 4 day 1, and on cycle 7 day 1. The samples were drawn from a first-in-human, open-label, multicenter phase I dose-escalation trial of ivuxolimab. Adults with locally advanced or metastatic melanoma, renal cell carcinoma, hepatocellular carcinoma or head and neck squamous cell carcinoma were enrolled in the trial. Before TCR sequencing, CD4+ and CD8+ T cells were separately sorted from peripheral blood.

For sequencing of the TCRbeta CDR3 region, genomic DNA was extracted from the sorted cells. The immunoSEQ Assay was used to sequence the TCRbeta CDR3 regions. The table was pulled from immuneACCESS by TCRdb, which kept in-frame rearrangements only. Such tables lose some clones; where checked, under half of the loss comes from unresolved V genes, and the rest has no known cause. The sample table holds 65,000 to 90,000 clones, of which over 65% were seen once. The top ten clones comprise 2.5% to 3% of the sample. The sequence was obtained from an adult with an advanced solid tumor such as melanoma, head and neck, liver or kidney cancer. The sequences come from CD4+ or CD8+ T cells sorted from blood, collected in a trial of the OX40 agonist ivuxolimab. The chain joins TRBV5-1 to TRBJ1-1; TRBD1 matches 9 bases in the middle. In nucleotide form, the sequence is TGCGCCAGCAGCTTACAGGGGGCGGGTACTGAAGCTTTCTTT. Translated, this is CASSLQGAGTEAFF.